The rows below give T cell receptor delta chains drawn from one sample of a study of Vδ1+ human thymocytes. TCRdb reprocessed the multiplex PCR reads through CATT. Of roughly 76,000 delta-chain clones listed, more than 30% are singletons. The sequenced sample consisted of Vdelta1+ gamma-delta thymocytes from the thymus. The origin of the receptors is a boy in the first two years of life who had congenital heart surgery. Both conserved end residues are part of each CDR3. A D gene is named only where the DNA matches it firmly. Part of the rows lack a size; the others show once, few, many or a class for expanded clones.

J gene: TRDJ1; D gene: TRDD3; clone size: few; V gene: TRDV1; CDR3 DNA: TGTGCTCTTGGGGAACTGGTCCCGTGGGGGATACGCTTAAGACTCATCTTT; CDR3 protein: CALGELVPWGIRLRLIF
J gene: TRDJ1; D gene: NA; clone size: few; V gene: TRDV1; CDR3 DNA: TGTGCTCTTGGGGAACTCGGGTCCGGGTTCCAGCTTTGGGTGGGACGAAATACGGCCGATAAACTCATCTTT; CDR3 protein: CALGELGSGFQLWVGRNTADKLIF
J gene: TRDJ1; D gene: TRDD3; clone size: NA; V gene: TRDV1; CDR3 DNA: TGTGCTCTTGGGGAAAGTACGAGCTGGGGGCCGATCACCGATAAACTCATCTTT; CDR3 protein: CALGESTSWGPITDKLIF
J gene: TRDJ1; D gene: NA; clone size: NA; V gene: TRDV1; CDR3 DNA: TGTGCTCTTGGGGCCTCCTACGTAGGGGATATTACCGATAAACTCATCTTT; CDR3 protein: CALGASYVGDITDKLIF
J gene: TRDJ1; D gene: TRDD2; clone size: NA; V gene: TRDV1; CDR3 DNA: TGTGCTCTTGGGGAAGGAAACGGACCTTCCTACGAGTTTGTCTGGGATAAACTCATCTTT; CDR3 protein: CALGEGNGPSYEFVWDKLIF
J gene: TRDJ1; D gene: TRDD3; clone size: few; V gene: TRDV1; CDR3 DNA: TGTGCTCTTGGGGAAAGGGCTACTGGGCCTACTGGGGGATACCCCCCAAAGTACACCGATAAACTCATCTTT; CDR3 protein: CALGERATGPTGGYPPKYTDKLIF
J gene: TRDJ1; D gene: NA; clone size: NA; V gene: TRDV1; CDR3 DNA: TGTGCTCTTGGGGAAGAAATTCGCTTTACTCGTTTCTCCACCGATAAACTCATCTTT; CDR3 protein: CALGEEIRFTRFSTDKLIF
J gene: TRDJ1; D gene: NA; clone size: NA; V gene: TRDV1; CDR3 DNA: TGTGCTCTTGGGGAACTTGGAGTAGTGGACGGGGATACCGATAAACTCATCTTT; CDR3 protein: CALGELGVVDGDTDKLIF
J gene: TRDJ1; D gene: NA; clone size: NA; V gene: TRDV1; CDR3 DNA: TGTGCTCTTGGGGAACGAACGGGCCCCCGGTGGGGGGTAAGGTACACCGATAAACTCATCTTT; CDR3 protein: CALGERTGPRWGVRYTDKLIF
J gene: TRDJ1; D gene: NA; clone size: few; V gene: TRDV1; CDR3 DNA: TGTGCTCTTGGGGAACTGGTCGGCCTTCCGGCGCGGCGTACTCTCTTCACCGATAAACTCATCTTT; CDR3 protein: CALGELVGLPARRTLFTDKLIF
J gene: TRDJ1; D gene: TRDD3; clone size: NA; V gene: TRDV1; CDR3 DNA: TGTGCTCTTGGGGAACTCGAAGTTGGATACGCCACCTTTTTGTACACCGATAAACTCATCTTT; CDR3 protein: CALGELEVGYATFLYTDKLIF
J gene: TRDJ1; D gene: TRDD3; clone size: NA; V gene: TRDV1; CDR3 DNA: TGTGCTCTTGGGGAAATCCGCCCGCAGTACTGGGGGATTGGGGCCGATAAACTCATCTTT; CDR3 protein: CALGEIRPQYWGIGADKLIF
J gene: TRDJ1; D gene: NA; clone size: NA; V gene: TRDV1; CDR3 DNA: TGTGCTCTTGGGCCCCGGGACCACTTCCTAATTAGGGATACTACCGATAAACTCATCTTT; CDR3 protein: CALGPRDHFLIRDTTDKLIF
J gene: TRDJ1; D gene: NA; clone size: NA; V gene: TRDV1; CDR3 DNA: TGTGCTCTTGGGGAATCTTCTACACGGGGACGAGGGGGGGGGACCCGGAGGCACACCGATAAACTCATCTTT; CDR3 protein: CALGESSTRGRGGGTRRHTDKLIF
J gene: TRDJ1; D gene: TRDD3; clone size: NA; V gene: TRDV1; CDR3 DNA: TGTGCTTTTTCCTACGGACTTAATACTGGGGGATACGCAGTCGGAGGGGCCGATAAACTCATCTTT; CDR3 protein: CAFSYGLNTGGYAVGGADKLIF
J gene: TRDJ1; D gene: TRDD3; clone size: NA; V gene: TRDV1; CDR3 DNA: TGTGCTCTTGGGGAACACCACTACCTTGGGGGATACCTGGGGACCACCGATAAACTCATCTTT; CDR3 protein: CALGEHHYLGGYLGTTDKLIF
J gene: TRDJ1; D gene: NA; clone size: NA; V gene: TRDV1; CDR3 DNA: TGTGCTCTTGGGGAACCCTACGCAGGGGGACATCACACCGATAAACTCATCTTT; CDR3 protein: CALGEPYAGGHHTDKLIF
J gene: TRDJ1; D gene: NA; clone size: medium-sized; V gene: TRDV2; CDR3 DNA: TGTGCCTGTGACGTGCCTAATCCGATAAGGCTCATCTTT; CDR3 protein: CACDVPNPIRLIF
J gene: TRDJ1; D gene: TRDD3; clone size: NA; V gene: TRDV1; CDR3 DNA: TGTGCTCTTGGGGTCCCCGTCCCCGGGGATACGCCGTGGACCGATAAACTCATCTTT; CDR3 protein: CALGVPVPGDTPWTDKLIF
J gene: TRDJ1; D gene: TRDD3; clone size: once; V gene: TRDV1; CDR3 DNA: TGTGCTCTTGGGGAACTAGTTGCCCGCCCCTCCTGCAAACTGGGGGATACGCGGGTACTCGATAAACTCATCTTT; CDR3 protein: CALGELVARPSCKLGDTRVLDKLIF
J gene: TRDJ1; D gene: NA; clone size: few; V gene: TRDV1; CDR3 DNA: TGTGCTCTTGGGGAACTAGCTCCTACCACCGATACGCGGCCTGGTACCGATAAACTCATCTTT; CDR3 protein: CALGELAPTTDTRPGTDKLIF
J gene: TRDJ1; D gene: TRDD3; clone size: few; V gene: TRDV2; CDR3 DNA: TGTGCCTGTGACACGGAAGGCGATGGGGGATACGGGATGATCGATAAACTCATCTTT; CDR3 protein: CACDTEGDGGYGMIDKLIF
J gene: TRDJ1; D gene: NA; clone size: NA; V gene: TRDV1; CDR3 DNA: TGTGCTCTTGGATACTTGGGGCCCTTTCGGGACACCGATAAACTCATCTTT; CDR3 protein: CALGYLGPFRDTDKLIF
J gene: TRDJ1; D gene: NA; clone size: few; V gene: TRDV1; CDR3 DNA: TGTGCTCTTGGGGAGGATTCGCTGACCTGCGCCGATAAACTCATCTTT; CDR3 protein: CALGEDSLTCADKLIF
J gene: TRDJ1; D gene: NA; clone size: NA; V gene: TRDV1; CDR3 DNA: TGTGCTCTTGGGGAACTTTTCCTTTATTCCGATAAACTCATCTTT; CDR3 protein: CALGELFLYSDKLIF